This record looks at one TCR beta chain sequence and its context. What this receptor recognizes is not known. Base qualities are not recorded, but no much larger clone differs from it by a single base. The sample belongs to a study of long-term antiretroviral therapy in people with HIV (dated 2022 in TCRdb). In terms of the full investigation: The earliest samples were collected roughly a decade before the 2015 WHO recommendation for immediate ART, at a time when ART was usually postponed until CD4 counts fell. Whether ART initiation and durable HIV suppression were associated with changes in peripheral blood TRB repertoire composition and diversity was tested in a retrospective serial study. From 30 to 35 adults with confirmed HIV infection, the cohort provided some 200 cryopreserved PBMC samples, gathered serially across a mean of around six years (range 1-12). Of the roughly 27 participants with HIV, about a dozen were female. Test extractions of a monoclonal T-cell line alongside 30 or so polyclonal samples showed no cross-contamination during QIAcube processing.

The CDR3, cysteine through phenylalanine, is 15 amino acids long. Here the CDR3 DNA is all that survives: 45 bases in frame from base 1. At the junction V is shortened by 2 bases and J by 2 bases, with 11 bases in between. CDR1 MNHEY and CDR2 SVGAGI were looked up in the germline V gene. On the study overall, not on this receptor specifically: Unsorted PBMC were profiled instead of sorted CD4+ and CD8+ T cells because pre-ART samples had limited cell numbers. At every time point, the repertoire was dominated by expanded TRB clones first identified before ART initiation, although this dominance fluctuated and, in many PLHIV, declined after ART. Narrower CDR3 length ranges were observed in HIV repertoires than in controls, and an antigen-experienced repertoire with only a slight naive shift after ART was suggested by the network structure. Inferences about post-ART repertoire changes are limited because no data were available on ART adherence, viral resistance or therapy changes. Starting ART was linked to a significant rise in TRB diversity, yet even after long-term ART the diversity remained significantly lower than in transplant donor controls. Because PBMC availability was limited, only the TCR beta chain was sequenced, with no alpha chain pairing. Samples dated from the mid-2000s to the late 2010s, and the ART regimens used may be less effective than current ones.

Sequencing of the TRB variable region was done with the immunoSEQ hsTCRB v3.0 assay at survey level resolution. TRB sequencing targeted a depth of 40,000-50,000 T-cell genomes per sample. An Illumina MiSeq with a v3 150-cycle kit was used to sequence the pooled TRB libraries. The original methods were these. Repertoire analysis ran in R within a reproducible Nextflow workflow covering QC, data transformation and analysis. LymphoSeq2, an R package for exploring AIRR-Seq data, was used to implement the custom analyses. A few samples that yielded fewer than 5000 total TRB sequences were excluded, so that under 200 HIV repertoires were analyzed. Among the roughly 190 retained HIV repertoires, 59 were collected before ART initiation and 120 to 140 after ART initiation. Each repertoire was downsampled to 5000 TRB nucleotide sequences, and summary statistics were averaged across 100 downsampling iterations. TRB sequences were retained for analysis only if CDR3 regions of at least seven amino acids were present. Diversity was measured with a Shannon entropy-derived clonality score and the Gini coefficient. In the repertoire networks, any two of the top 5000 CDR3 amino acid sequences were linked whenever the two sequences differed by an edit distance of one. For TRB CDR3 amino acid sequences, GLIPH2 was used to predict antigen specificity groups and MHC restriction. CDR3 amino acid sequences were matched against VDJdb and McPAS-TCR to flag known CMV, EBV, HIV or tissue antigen associations. Pre-ART, post-ART and control groups were compared with Wilcoxon signed-rank tests and Holm-Bonferroni correction. TCRdb re-hosts the immuneACCESS table, in-frame sequences only. Its copies lack some clones; in the studies checked, an unresolved V gene accounts for under half of them, and the cause for the rest is not known. V and J calls and clone size come straight from that table; D and trimming were deduced from the DNA. The sample records some 28,000 clones, approximately 95% of which are singletons. Jointly, the top ten make up more than 3% of the sample.

To be included, a participant needed at least one PBMC sample from before ART initiation plus at least two post-ART samples. Every participant with HIV received treatment in the United States of America. Before DNA extraction, cryopreserved samples of 1-10 million PBMC were thawed and washed. At the time of the earliest PBMC sample for each participant with HIV, ages ranged from about 23 to 60 years. PBMC samples were contributed by each participant from 1-4 timepoints before ART initiation and 2-8 timepoints after ART initiation, with a median of 7 samples. For every participant, serial HIV viral load, CD4+ T-cell count, ART history and demographic data were obtained. A Qiagen kit on a QIAcube was used to extract genomic DNA from unsorted PBMC, with samples processed in batches of 12.

Sequencing used unsorted PBMCs, obtained 5.3 years after starting antiretroviral therapy. This TCR was recovered from a man aged 50 to 59 with HIV. The rearranged segments are TRBV6-5 and TRBJ2-3, and the D gene may be TRBD2, 6 bases matching. The CDR3 sequence is CASSYGGGATDTQYF. DNA sequence: TGTGCCAGCAGTTACGGCGGCGGGGCCACAGATACGCAGTATTTT.